The rows below give T cell receptor beta chains drawn from one sample of a study of T cells in Graves' hyperthyroidism and ophthalmopathy. Via MiXCR, TCRdb re-called the multiplex PCR reads, giving one row per CDR3 protein. Of about 370,000 distinct CDR3 sequences listed, approximately 16% were seen once; the top ten hold roughly a fifth. The material sequenced was blood. Receptors originate from an older woman with Graves' ophthalmopathy. The CDR3 runs from the conserved cysteine through the conserved F or W. D genes are given only for firm matches. Where a row states a size, it is once, few, many or the class of an expanded clone; other rows omit it.

V gene: TRBV24-1
D gene: TRBD1
clone size: few
J gene: TRBJ2-5
CDR3 protein: CATSDLADRGGEGETQYF
CDR3 DNA: TGTGCCACCAGTGATTTAGCTGACAGGGGGGGAGAGGGTGAGACCCAGTACTTC

V gene: TRBV6-1
D gene: TRBD2
clone size: many
J gene: TRBJ2-7
CDR3 protein: CASTSAGGRSGHEQYF
CDR3 DNA: TGTGCCAGCACCTCGGCGGGCGGGAGGAGTGGTCACGAGCAGTACTTC

V gene: TRBV29-1
D gene: NA
clone size: NA
J gene: TRBJ1-3
CDR3 protein: CSVQTNSGNTIYF
CDR3 DNA: TGCAGCGTCCAAACAAACTCTGGAAACACCATATATTTT

V gene: TRBV7-7
D gene: NA
clone size: many
J gene: TRBJ2-1
CDR3 protein: CASSLSRYNEQFF
CDR3 DNA: TGTGCTAGCAGCTTATCCCGCTACAATGAGCAGTTCTTC

V gene: TRBV6-2/TRBV6-3
D gene: NA
clone size: many
J gene: TRBJ1-2
CDR3 protein: CASSYGARGYTF
CDR3 DNA: TGTGCCAGCAGTTACGGCGCGAGGGGCTACACCTTC

V gene: TRBV6-1
D gene: NA
clone size: many
J gene: TRBJ2-4
CDR3 protein: CASSPKIGLAKNIQYF
CDR3 DNA: TGTGCCAGCAGTCCCAAGATAGGCTTAGCCAAAAACATTCAGTACTTC

V gene: TRBV2
D gene: TRBD1
clone size: few
J gene: TRBJ1-5
CDR3 protein: CVSEDRARQPQHF
CDR3 DNA: TGTGTCAGCGAAGACAGGGCGCGTCAGCCCCAGCATTTT

V gene: TRBV3-1
D gene: TRBD1
clone size: NA
J gene: TRBJ2-5
CDR3 protein: CASSPWDREGETQYF
CDR3 DNA: TGTGCCAGCAGCCCATGGGACAGGGAGGGGGAGACCCAGTACTTC

V gene: TRBV29-1
D gene: TRBD1
clone size: many
J gene: TRBJ1-1
CDR3 protein: CSVSTGDTEAFF
CDR3 DNA: TGCAGCGTTTCGACAGGGGACACTGAAGCTTTCTTT

V gene: TRBV25-1
D gene: NA
clone size: few
J gene: TRBJ2-3
CDR3 protein: CASAISGGVPDTQYF
CDR3 DNA: TGTGCCAGCGCGATTTCGGGGGGCGTCCCAGATACGCAGTATTTT

V gene: TRBV6-7
D gene: TRBD1
clone size: NA
J gene: TRBJ2-1
CDR3 protein: CASSYEGASSYNEQFF
CDR3 DNA: TGTGCCAGCAGTTACGAGGGGGCGAGCTCCTACAATGAGCAGTTCTTC

V gene: TRBV5-1
D gene: NA
clone size: many
J gene: TRBJ2-2
CDR3 protein: CASSLVRTGELFF
CDR3 DNA: TGTGCCAGCAGTTTAGTCCGGACCGGGGAGCTGTTTTTT

V gene: TRBV11-2
D gene: NA
clone size: many
J gene: TRBJ2-2
CDR3 protein: CASSLDTLTGELFF
CDR3 DNA: TGTGCCAGCAGCTTAGATACTCTAACCGGGGAGCTGTTTTTT

V gene: TRBV20-1
D gene: TRBD1
clone size: many
J gene: TRBJ2-2
CDR3 protein: CSARLGQSSNTGELFF
CDR3 DNA: TGCAGTGCTAGATTGGGACAGAGCTCGAACACCGGGGAGCTGTTTTTT

V gene: TRBV29-1
D gene: NA
clone size: many
J gene: TRBJ1-2
CDR3 protein: CSVARDTANYGYTF
CDR3 DNA: TGCAGCGTTGCGCGGGACACCGCTAACTATGGCTACACCTTC

V gene: TRBV7-2
D gene: NA
clone size: NA
J gene: TRBJ2-1
CDR3 protein: CASSKAAGLNEQFF
CDR3 DNA: TGTGCCAGCAGCAAAGCAGCGGGCCTCAATGAGCAGTTCTTC

V gene: TRBV7-9
D gene: TRBD2
clone size: NA
J gene: TRBJ2-2
CDR3 protein: CASSPWASGTELFF
CDR3 DNA: TGTGCCAGCAGCCCTTGGGCTAGCGGAACAGAGCTGTTTTTT

V gene: TRBV12-3/TRBV12-4
D gene: TRBD2
clone size: many
J gene: TRBJ2-1
CDR3 protein: CASSGTSGRSSYNEQFF
CDR3 DNA: TGTGCCAGCAGTGGGACTAGCGGAAGGAGCTCCTACAATGAGCAGTTCTTC

V gene: TRBV30
D gene: TRBD1
clone size: NA
J gene: TRBJ1-6
CDR3 protein: CAWSSTGGATSPPLHF
CDR3 DNA: TGTGCCTGGAGTTCTACAGGGGGGGCGACTAGTCCACCCCTCCACTTT

V gene: TRBV15
D gene: NA
clone size: NA
J gene: TRBJ2-7
CDR3 protein: CATSRDLGWGYEQYF
CDR3 DNA: TGTGCCACCAGCAGGGATCTGGGGTGGGGCTACGAGCAGTACTTC

V gene: TRBV28
D gene: TRBD2
clone size: few
J gene: TRBJ2-2
CDR3 protein: CASSLLAGGVGELFF
CDR3 DNA: TGTGCCAGCAGTTTACTAGCGGGAGGTGTCGGGGAGCTGTTTTTT

V gene: TRBV4-2
D gene: TRBD1
clone size: few
J gene: TRBJ2-3
CDR3 protein: CASSQTGTDGADTQYF
CDR3 DNA: TGTGCCAGCAGCCAGACCGGGACAGATGGGGCAGATACGCAGTATTTT

V gene: TRBV20-1
D gene: NA
clone size: many
J gene: TRBJ1-2
CDR3 protein: CSAPTGRYGYTF
CDR3 DNA: TGCAGTGCTCCAACAGGGCGCTATGGCTACACCTTC

V gene: TRBV20-1
D gene: NA
clone size: many
J gene: TRBJ2-7
CDR3 protein: CSVRGRTGQYF
CDR3 DNA: TGCAGTGTCAGAGGCAGGACTGGGCAGTACTTC

V gene: TRBV20-1
D gene: NA
clone size: many
J gene: TRBJ2-3
CDR3 protein: CSARSGTRSTDTQYF
CDR3 DNA: TGCAGTGCTAGATCCGGGACGAGGAGCACAGATACGCAGTATTTT

V gene: TRBV6-1
D gene: NA
clone size: few
J gene: TRBJ2-7
CDR3 protein: CASTNTSRGTSGEQYF
CDR3 DNA: TGTGCCAGCACGAACACCTCACGGGGAACCTCGGGCGAGCAGTACTTC

V gene: TRBV14
D gene: NA
clone size: NA
J gene: TRBJ2-2
CDR3 protein: CASAASRSPTGELFF
CDR3 DNA: TGTGCCAGCGCTGCCTCGCGGAGCCCCACCGGGGAGCTGTTTTTT

V gene: TRBV6-1
D gene: NA
clone size: few
J gene: TRBJ1-1
CDR3 protein: CASSEMRAVNTEAFF
CDR3 DNA: TGTGCCAGCAGTGAAATGAGGGCAGTGAACACTGAAGCTTTCTTT

V gene: TRBV2
D gene: NA
clone size: many
J gene: TRBJ2-5
CDR3 protein: CASSRSPQYF
CDR3 DNA: TGTGCCAGCAGTCGAAGCCCCCAGTACTTC

V gene: TRBV11-2
D gene: NA
clone size: many
J gene: TRBJ1-1
CDR3 protein: CASSSIRGRTEAFF
CDR3 DNA: TGTGCCAGCAGCTCCATAAGGGGTCGGACTGAAGCTTTCTTT

V gene: TRBV4-1
D gene: TRBD1
clone size: NA
J gene: TRBJ1-4
CDR3 protein: CASSQEGTAINEKLFF
CDR3 DNA: TGCGCCAGCAGCCAAGAGGGGACAGCAATTAATGAAAAACTGTTTTTT

V gene: TRBV27
D gene: TRBD1
clone size: few
J gene: TRBJ1-1
CDR3 protein: CASRRDRGSVTEAFF
CDR3 DNA: TGTGCCAGCAGGCGGGACAGGGGGTCGGTGACTGAAGCTTTCTTT

V gene: TRBV7-6
D gene: NA
clone size: many
J gene: TRBJ1-4
CDR3 protein: CASSLGAANEKLFF
CDR3 DNA: TGTGCCAGCAGCTTAGGGGCAGCTAATGAAAAACTGTTTTTT

V gene: TRBV9
D gene: TRBD2
clone size: few
J gene: TRBJ2-1
CDR3 protein: CASSVGLAAYNEQFF
CDR3 DNA: TGTGCCAGCAGCGTAGGACTAGCGGCATACAATGAGCAGTTCTTC

V gene: TRBV10-3
D gene: NA
clone size: NA
J gene: TRBJ1-1
CDR3 protein: CAISEGGGMMNTEAFF
CDR3 DNA: TGTGCCATCAGTGAGGGCGGGGGTATGATGAACACTGAAGCTTTCTTT

V gene: TRBV28
D gene: TRBD1
clone size: NA
J gene: TRBJ2-2
CDR3 protein: CASKPPGQVATGELFF
CDR3 DNA: TGTGCCAGTAAACCTCCGGGACAGGTCGCCACCGGGGAGCTGTTTTTT

V gene: TRBV3-1
D gene: NA
clone size: many
J gene: TRBJ2-7
CDR3 protein: CASSRRGLVSYEQYF
CDR3 DNA: TGTGCCAGCAGCCGACGTGGTCTAGTCAGCTACGAGCAGTACTTC

V gene: TRBV15
D gene: NA
clone size: many
J gene: TRBJ2-6
CDR3 protein: CATSREGAHGANVLTF
CDR3 DNA: TGTGCCACCAGCAGAGAGGGGGCGCACGGGGCCAACGTCCTGACTTTC

V gene: TRBV7-8
D gene: TRBD2
clone size: many
J gene: TRBJ2-5
CDR3 protein: CASSPPGGTQYF
CDR3 DNA: TGTGCCAGCAGCCCCCCGGGGGGTACCCAGTACTTC

V gene: TRBV19
D gene: NA
clone size: few
J gene: TRBJ2-5
CDR3 protein: CASSIDVVQETQYF
CDR3 DNA: TGTGCCAGTAGTATAGACGTCGTTCAAGAGACCCAGTACTTC

V gene: TRBV9
D gene: NA
clone size: NA
J gene: TRBJ2-2
CDR3 protein: CASSVERGRGVTGELFF
CDR3 DNA: TGTGCCAGCAGCGTAGAGCGGGGCAGGGGAGTCACCGGGGAGCTGTTTTTT

V gene: TRBV5-1
D gene: TRBD1
clone size: NA
J gene: TRBJ1-2
CDR3 protein: CASSLGDRGNYGYTF
CDR3 DNA: TGCGCCAGCAGCTTGGGGGACAGGGGCAACTATGGCTACACCTTC